This T cell receptor beta chain originates from a study of identical twins. Healthy Caucasians supplied all donations. TCRdb reanalysed the 5' RACE reads using MiXCR and keeps one entry per CDR3 protein. The sample yields roughly 1.6 million distinct CDR3 sequences, more than 30% seen once. Germline lookup yields CDR1 MNHNY and CDR2 SVGAGI (reference sequence). CDR3 length: 12 residues. Deletions cut 6 bases from V and 14 bases from J, with 16 bases between. The receptor's source is a newborn girl in good health. Specimen: cord blood. J is TRBJ1-4 and V is TRBV6-6, with D possibly TRBD1 on 6 matching bases. The CDR3 DNA reads as TGTGCCAGCAGACAAGGGACAACCTCTCTGTTTTTT. Encoded protein: CASRQGTTSLFF.